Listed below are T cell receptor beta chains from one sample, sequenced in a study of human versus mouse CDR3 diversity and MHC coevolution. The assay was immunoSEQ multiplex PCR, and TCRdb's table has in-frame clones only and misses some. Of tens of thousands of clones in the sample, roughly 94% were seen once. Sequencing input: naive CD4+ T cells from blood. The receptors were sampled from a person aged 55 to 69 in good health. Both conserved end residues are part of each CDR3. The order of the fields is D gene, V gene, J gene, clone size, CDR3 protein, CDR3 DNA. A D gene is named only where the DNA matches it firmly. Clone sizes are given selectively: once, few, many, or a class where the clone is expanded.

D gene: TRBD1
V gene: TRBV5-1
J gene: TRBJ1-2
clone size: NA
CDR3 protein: CASSLTGENGYTF
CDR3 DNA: TGCGCCAGCAGCTTGACAGGGGAGAATGGCTACACCTTC

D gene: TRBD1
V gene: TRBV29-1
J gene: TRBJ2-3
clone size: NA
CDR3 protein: CSVGDRVTPDTQYF
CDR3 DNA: TGCAGCGTTGGGGACAGGGTTACGCCAGATACGCAGTATTTT

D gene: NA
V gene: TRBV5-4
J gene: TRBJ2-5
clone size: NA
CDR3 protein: CASSLERVETQYF
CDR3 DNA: TGTGCCAGCAGCTTGGAACGAGTAGAGACCCAGTACTTC

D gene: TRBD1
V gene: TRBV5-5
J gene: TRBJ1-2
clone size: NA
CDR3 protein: CASSFDRESSYTF
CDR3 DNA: TGTGCCAGCAGCTTCGACAGGGAGTCAAGCTACACCTTC

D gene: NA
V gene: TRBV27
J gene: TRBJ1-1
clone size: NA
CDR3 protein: CASSPSMNTEAFF
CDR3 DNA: TGTGCCAGCAGCCCCAGTATGAACACTGAAGCTTTCTTT

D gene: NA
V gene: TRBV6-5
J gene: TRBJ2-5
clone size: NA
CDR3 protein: CASRASGAETQYF
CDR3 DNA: TGTGCCAGCAGGGCATCAGGGGCAGAGACCCAGTACTTC

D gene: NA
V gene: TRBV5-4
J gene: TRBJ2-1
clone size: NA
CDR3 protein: CASRQQGPSYNEQFF
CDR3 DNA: TGTGCCAGCAGGCAGCAGGGTCCCTCCTACAATGAGCAGTTCTTC

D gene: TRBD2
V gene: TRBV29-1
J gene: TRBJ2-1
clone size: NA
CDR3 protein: CSVDSPSGRAGEQFF
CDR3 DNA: TGCAGCGTTGATTCTCCTAGCGGGAGGGCAGGTGAGCAGTTCTTC

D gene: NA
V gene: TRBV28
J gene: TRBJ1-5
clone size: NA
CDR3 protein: CASSPSRWSSNQPQHF
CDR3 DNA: TGTGCCAGCAGTCCCTCCCGCTGGAGTAGCAATCAGCCCCAGCATTTT

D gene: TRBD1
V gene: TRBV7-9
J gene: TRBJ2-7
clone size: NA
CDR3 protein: CASSLPGQGNYEQYF
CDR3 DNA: TGTGCCAGCAGCCTCCCGGGACAGGGGAACTACGAGCAGTACTTC

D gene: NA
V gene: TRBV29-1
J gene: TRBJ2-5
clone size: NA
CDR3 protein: CSATGNQETQYF
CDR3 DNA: TGCAGCGCAACAGGGAACCAAGAGACCCAGTACTTC

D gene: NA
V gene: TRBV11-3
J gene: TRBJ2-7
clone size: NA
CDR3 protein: CASSPVRGIPEQYF
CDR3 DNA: TGTGCCAGCAGCCCCGTCCGCGGGATCCCCGAGCAGTACTTC

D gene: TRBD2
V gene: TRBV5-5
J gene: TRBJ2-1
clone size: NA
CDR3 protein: CASTRLAGGYNEQFF
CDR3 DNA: TGTGCCAGCACCAGACTAGCGGGAGGGTACAATGAGCAGTTCTTC

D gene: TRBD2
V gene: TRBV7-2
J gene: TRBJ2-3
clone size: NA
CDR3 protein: CASSLLAGGADTQYF
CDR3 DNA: TGTGCCAGCAGCTTACTAGCGGGAGGAGCAGATACGCAGTATTTT

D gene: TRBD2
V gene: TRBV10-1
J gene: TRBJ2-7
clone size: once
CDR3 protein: CASSDPPGGSYEQYF
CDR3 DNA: TGCGCCAGCAGTGACCCCCCGGGAGGCTCCTACGAGCAGTACTTC

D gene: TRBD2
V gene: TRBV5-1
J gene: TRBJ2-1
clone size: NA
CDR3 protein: CASSLMVSGDNEQFF
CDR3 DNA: TGCGCCAGCAGCTTGATGGTGAGCGGGGACAATGAGCAGTTCTTC

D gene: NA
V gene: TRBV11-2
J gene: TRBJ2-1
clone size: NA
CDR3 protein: CASSSLTARQFF
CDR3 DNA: TGTGCCAGCAGCTCGTTGACAGCACGGCAGTTCTTC

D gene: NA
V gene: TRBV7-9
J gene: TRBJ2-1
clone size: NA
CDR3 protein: CASSLAGFYNEQFF
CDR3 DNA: TGTGCCAGCAGCTTAGCGGGCTTTTACAATGAGCAGTTCTTC

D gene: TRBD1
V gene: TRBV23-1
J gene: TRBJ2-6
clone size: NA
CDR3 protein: CASSQQKRPGQGSCGANVLTF
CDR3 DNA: TGCGCCAGCAGTCAACAGAAAAGGCCGGGACAGGGGTCTTGCGGGGCCAACGTCCTGACTTTC

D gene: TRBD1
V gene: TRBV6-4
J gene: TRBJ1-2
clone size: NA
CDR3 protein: CASSDSQGAYGYTF
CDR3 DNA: TGTGCCAGCAGTGACTCTCAGGGGGCCTATGGCTACACCTTC

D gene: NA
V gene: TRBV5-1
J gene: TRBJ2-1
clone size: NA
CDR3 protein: CASSLAATEYNEQFF
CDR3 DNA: TGCGCCAGCAGCTTGGCAGCGACTGAATACAATGAGCAGTTCTTC

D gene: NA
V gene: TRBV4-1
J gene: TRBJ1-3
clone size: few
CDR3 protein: CASSQDESSGNTIYF
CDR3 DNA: TGCGCCAGCAGCCAAGACGAGAGCTCTGGAAACACCATATATTTT

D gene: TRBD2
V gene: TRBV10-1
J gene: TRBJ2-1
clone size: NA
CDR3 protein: CASSDAGGPGNEQFF
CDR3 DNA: TGCGCCAGCAGTGATGCGGGAGGGCCCGGGAATGAGCAGTTCTTC

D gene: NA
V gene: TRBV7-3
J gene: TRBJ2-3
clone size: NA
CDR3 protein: CASSPDTSTDTQYF
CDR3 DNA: TGTGCCAGCAGCCCTGATACTAGCACAGATACGCAGTATTTT

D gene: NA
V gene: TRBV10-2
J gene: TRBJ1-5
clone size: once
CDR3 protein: CASTARGGDSNQPQHF
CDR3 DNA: TGCGCCAGCACCGCGAGGGGGGGGGATAGCAATCAGCCCCAGCATTTT

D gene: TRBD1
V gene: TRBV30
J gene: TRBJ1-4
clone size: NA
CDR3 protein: CAWTGDRGEKLFF
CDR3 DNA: TGTGCCTGGACCGGGGACAGGGGCGAAAAACTGTTTTTT

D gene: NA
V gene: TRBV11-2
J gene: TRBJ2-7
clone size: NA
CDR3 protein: CASSPSYEQYF
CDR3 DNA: TGTGCCAGCAGCCCATCCTACGAGCAGTACTTC

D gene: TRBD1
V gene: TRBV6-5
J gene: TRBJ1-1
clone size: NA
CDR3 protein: CASSSPFNRGGTEAFF
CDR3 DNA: TGTGCCAGCAGTTCCCCCTTTAACAGGGGAGGCACTGAAGCTTTCTTT

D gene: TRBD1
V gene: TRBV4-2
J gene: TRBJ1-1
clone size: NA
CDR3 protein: CASSQAGGASTEAFF
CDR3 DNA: TGTGCCAGCAGCCAGGCAGGGGGCGCATCCACTGAAGCTTTCTTT

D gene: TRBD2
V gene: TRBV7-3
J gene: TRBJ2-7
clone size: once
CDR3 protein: CASSLTGAGTRNEQYF
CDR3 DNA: TGTGCCAGCAGCTTAACGGGGGCAGGGACTAGGAACGAGCAGTACTTC

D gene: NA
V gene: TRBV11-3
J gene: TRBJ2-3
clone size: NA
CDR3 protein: CASSLTDTQYF
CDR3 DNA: TGTGCCAGCAGCCTCACAGATACGCAGTATTTT

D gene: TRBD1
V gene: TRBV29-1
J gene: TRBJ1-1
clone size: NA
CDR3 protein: CSAGTGGNTEAFF
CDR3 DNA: TGCAGCGCCGGGACAGGTGGGAACACTGAAGCTTTCTTT

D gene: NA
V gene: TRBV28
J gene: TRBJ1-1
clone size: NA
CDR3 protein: CASGRVRRENTEAFF
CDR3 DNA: TGTGCCAGCGGGCGTGTACGACGGGAAAACACTGAAGCTTTCTTT

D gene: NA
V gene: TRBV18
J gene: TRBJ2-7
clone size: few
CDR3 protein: CASSPDSASYEQYF
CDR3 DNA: TGTGCCAGCTCACCGGACAGTGCCTCCTACGAGCAGTACTTC

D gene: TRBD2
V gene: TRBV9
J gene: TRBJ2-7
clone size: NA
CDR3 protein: CASSPQLSGMYEQYF
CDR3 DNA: TGTGCCAGCAGCCCACAGCTGAGCGGGATGTACGAGCAGTACTTC

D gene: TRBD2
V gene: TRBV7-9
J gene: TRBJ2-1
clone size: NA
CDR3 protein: CASSLVGGSSYNEQFF
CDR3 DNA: TGTGCCAGCAGCTTAGTGGGCGGGAGCTCCTACAATGAGCAGTTCTTC

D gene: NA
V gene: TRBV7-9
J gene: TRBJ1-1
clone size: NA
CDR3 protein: CASSLRGLGTEAFF
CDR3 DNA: TGTGCCAGCAGCTTAAGGGGTTTGGGCACTGAAGCTTTCTTT

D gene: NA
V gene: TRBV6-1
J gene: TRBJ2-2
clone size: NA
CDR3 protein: CASSEAARNTGELFF
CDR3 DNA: TGTGCCAGCAGTGAAGCAGCAAGAAACACCGGGGAGCTGTTTTTT

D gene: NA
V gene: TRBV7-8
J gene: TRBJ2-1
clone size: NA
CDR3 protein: CASSQNSGNEQFF
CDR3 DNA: TGTGCCAGCAGCCAAAATAGTGGCAATGAGCAGTTCTTC

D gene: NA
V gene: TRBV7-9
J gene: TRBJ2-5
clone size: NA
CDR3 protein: CASSLPTNTYQETQYF
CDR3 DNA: TGTGCCAGCAGCCTCCCGACAAACACGTACCAAGAGACCCAGTACTTC

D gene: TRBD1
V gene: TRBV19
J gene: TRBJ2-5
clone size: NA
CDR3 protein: CASSINLATGVETQYF
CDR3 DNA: TGTGCCAGTAGTATAAACCTGGCGACAGGGGTTGAGACCCAGTACTTC

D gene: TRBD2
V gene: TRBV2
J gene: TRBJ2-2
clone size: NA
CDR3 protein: CASSEDGRAGGELFF
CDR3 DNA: TGTGCCAGCAGTGAGGACGGGAGGGCCGGCGGGGAGCTGTTTTTT

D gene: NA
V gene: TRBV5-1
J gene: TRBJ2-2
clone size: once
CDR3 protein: CASSLTWGGTNTGELFF
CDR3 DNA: TGCGCCAGCAGTCTCACTTGGGGCGGAACGAACACCGGGGAGCTGTTTTTT

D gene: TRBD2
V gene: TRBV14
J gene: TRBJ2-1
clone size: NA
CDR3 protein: CASSLRLGLDFYNEQFF
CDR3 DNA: TGTGCCAGCAGCCTTAGACTGGGACTAGACTTCTACAATGAGCAGTTCTTC

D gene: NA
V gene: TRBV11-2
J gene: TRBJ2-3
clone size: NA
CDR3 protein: CASSLGPESTDTQYF
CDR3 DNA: TGTGCCAGCAGCTTAGGTCCGGAGTCGACAGATACGCAGTATTTT